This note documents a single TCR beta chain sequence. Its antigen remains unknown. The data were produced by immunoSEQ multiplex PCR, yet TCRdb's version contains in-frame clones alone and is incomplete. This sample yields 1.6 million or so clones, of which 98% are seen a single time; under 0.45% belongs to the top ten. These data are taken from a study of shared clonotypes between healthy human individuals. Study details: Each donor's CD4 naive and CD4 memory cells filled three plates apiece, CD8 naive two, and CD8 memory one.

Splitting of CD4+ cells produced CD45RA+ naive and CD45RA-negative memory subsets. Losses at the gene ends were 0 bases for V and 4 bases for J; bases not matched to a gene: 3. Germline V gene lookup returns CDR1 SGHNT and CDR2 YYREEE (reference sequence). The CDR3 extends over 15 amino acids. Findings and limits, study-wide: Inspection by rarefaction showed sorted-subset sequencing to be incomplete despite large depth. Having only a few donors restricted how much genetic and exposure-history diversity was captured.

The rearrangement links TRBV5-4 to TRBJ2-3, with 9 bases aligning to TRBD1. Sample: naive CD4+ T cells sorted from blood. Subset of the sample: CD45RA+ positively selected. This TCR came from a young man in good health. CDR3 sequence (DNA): TGTGCCAGCAGCTTGGACAGGGGGCTATCAGATACGCAGTATTTT. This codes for CASSLDRGLSDTQYF.